This T cell receptor (beta chain) was retrieved from a study of Ad26.COV2.S vaccination and SARS-CoV-2 variants. The study's findings and limits: It was found that vaccine and placebo recipients had similar non-spike TCR breadth. Researchers cautioned that TCR breadth and depth analyses may have underestimated total T cell responses. Considerable breadth of spike-specific CD8+ and CD4+ T cell responses has reportedly been documented following vaccination. Greater spike-specific TCR breadth was seen in vaccine recipients than in placebo recipients.

Regarding this clone: Its cognate antigen is unknown.

V was pared by 3 bases and J by 6 bases, with 15 bases between. CDR1 and CDR2 (germline): DFQATT, SNEGSKA (reference sequence). The CDR3 spans 14 residues. Data came from immunoSEQ multiplex PCR; TCRdb stores just in-frame clones and leaves some out. The sample contains roughly 180,000 clones, around nine tenths of which appear only once. J is TRBJ2-1 and V is TRBV20-1, with D possibly TRBD1 on 5 matching bases. The sequencing used peripheral blood, collected after recovery from COVID-19. This TCR was recovered from a human donor who had recovered from COVID-19. CDR3: CSASLDTTANEQFF. CDR3 DNA sequence: TGCAGTGCTAGTTTGGACACTACGGCCAATGAGCAGTTCTTC.